This T cell receptor beta chain was recorded in a study of T cells after yellow fever vaccination (dated by TCRdb to the late 2010s). About the investigation overall: Libraries from fractions with low cell numbers were prepared with the SMART-Seq v4 Ultra Low Input RNA kit. Bulk PBMC replicates and cell subsets were isolated from blood drawn at multiple timepoints before and after both primary and secondary immunization. To follow T-cell clones before and after both primary and booster YFV17D yellow fever vaccination, bulk TCR alpha and beta repertoires underwent longitudinal sequencing. Two healthy male donors made up the cohort, one aged 18 to 30 years and the other aged 30 to 39 years.

This clonotype has a count of ten or more. Its antigen has not been determined. Per-base quality was not reported, and no clone a single base away is much larger than it. According to the germline V gene, CDR1 reads SGHTA and CDR2 reads FQGNSA. V is shortened by 5 bases, J by 0 bases, and the region joining them spans 9 bases. Reading from cysteine to phenylalanine, the CDR3 counts 14 amino acids. Only the CDR3 DNA stays, 42 bases, in frame from base 1. This specimen's treatment or condition label, per the study, means: live attenuated yellow fever vaccine strain. PBMCs were isolated from peripheral blood using a standard Ficoll-Paque protocol. Dynabeads CD4 and CD8 positive selection kits were used to isolate the CD4 and CD8 T-cell fractions. TriZol was used to extract RNA from bulk PBMCs, from CD4 and CD8 fractions, and from dextramer-positive and dextramer-negative fractions. TCR cDNA was synthesized by 5'RACE template switching, which introduced a universal primer site and unique molecular identifiers. cDNA synthesis was primed from both the TCR alpha and TCR beta constant segments. Library amplification involved two PCR steps, and the second step added sample barcodes and sequencing adapters. Libraries were sequenced on Illumina HiSeq 2500 (2x100 bp) or NovaSeq (2x150 bp). On the study's bioinformatics: Demultiplexing of reads and collapsing into UMI consensus sequences were performed with MIGEC, and V(D)J alignment was carried out with MiXCR. Vaccine-responding clonotypes were defined with edgeR using replicate PBMC samples, requiring FDR below 0.01 and a log2 fold change above 5 up to day 15. Each bulk clonotype received a CD4 or CD8 identity based on whether the sequenced CD4 or CD8 repertoire contained that clonotype at higher abundance. The public reads were run again by TCRdb, first through fastp at Q25 and then through MiXCR, and only productive beta chains were kept. Rows are combined by CDR3 protein, so each entry shows the most common genes and DNA. The V and J calls reflect TCRdb's pipeline rather than the authors' work. Counted in this sample were around 140,000 distinct CDR3 sequences; about 6.2% of them appeared once. The ten top clones hold under 0.8% of the sample.

General study outcomes and caveats: Computational filtering was required because FACS-sorted repertoires could contain abundant contaminating clonotypes from the bulk population. A small share of clonotypes occurred in both CD4 and CD8 compartments, likely arising from convergent recombination. The study included only two donors, which limits how far the findings can be generalized. After the booster, most of the clones that had expanded following primary vaccination were detected again (approximately 96% of CD4 and around 87% of CD8), which suggests that memory was broadly maintained. The secondary T-cell response was weaker than the primary response but faster, peaking on day 5 instead of day 15.

This sequence was found in a man in his thirties or forties who received the YFV17D yellow fever vaccine. This receptor chain uses TRBV7-2 and TRBJ2-3; tentative D gene TRBD2, with 5 bases matching. The material was CD4+ T cells sorted from PBMCs, obtained 10 days after the yellow fever booster vaccination. CDR3 region: CASSPSSSTDTQYF. The nucleotide sequence is TGTGCCAGCAGCCCCTCTAGCAGCACAGATACGCAGTATTTT. Reference TRBV7-2 and TRBJ2-3 proteins supply the regions before and after the CDR3; the full variable domain is: GAGVSQSPSNKVTEKGKDVELRCDPISGHTALYWYRQSLGQGLEFLIYFQGNSAPDKSGLPSDRFSAERTGGSVSTLTIQRTQQEDSAVYLCASSPSSSTDTQYFGPGTRLTVL.